This TCR beta chain was recorded in a study of cytomegalovirus exposure and HLA in healthy donors. Concerning this clone: Its antigen is currently unknown.

Primers: 60 Vbeta forward and 13 Jbeta reverse. TCRdb's table, derived via immunoSEQ multiplex PCR, lists solely in-frame clones and lacks some. The data show around 190,000 clones, 60% to 85% seen once. Findings of the study overall: Per a prior analysis, the majority of TCR beta V segments were productive roughly 87% or roughly 30% of the time. Some public TCRs appeared in many individuals, while most sequences were rare. Sequencing likely produced, as an artifact, a cluster of highly shared sequence variants.

This CDR3 has 13 amino acids. CDR1 SGHTA and CDR2 FQGNSA come from the germline V gene. V lost 6 bases and J lost 3, with 11 bases in between. The chain links TRBV7-2 to TRBJ1-2, with a tentative D call TRBD1 (5 bases). The source of this sequence is a middle-aged man in good health and CMV-seronegative. Sequenced: PBMCs. CDR3 coding DNA: TGTGCCAGCAGGAGCGGGGGGGACTATGGCTACACCTTC. As protein: CASRSGGDYGYTF.